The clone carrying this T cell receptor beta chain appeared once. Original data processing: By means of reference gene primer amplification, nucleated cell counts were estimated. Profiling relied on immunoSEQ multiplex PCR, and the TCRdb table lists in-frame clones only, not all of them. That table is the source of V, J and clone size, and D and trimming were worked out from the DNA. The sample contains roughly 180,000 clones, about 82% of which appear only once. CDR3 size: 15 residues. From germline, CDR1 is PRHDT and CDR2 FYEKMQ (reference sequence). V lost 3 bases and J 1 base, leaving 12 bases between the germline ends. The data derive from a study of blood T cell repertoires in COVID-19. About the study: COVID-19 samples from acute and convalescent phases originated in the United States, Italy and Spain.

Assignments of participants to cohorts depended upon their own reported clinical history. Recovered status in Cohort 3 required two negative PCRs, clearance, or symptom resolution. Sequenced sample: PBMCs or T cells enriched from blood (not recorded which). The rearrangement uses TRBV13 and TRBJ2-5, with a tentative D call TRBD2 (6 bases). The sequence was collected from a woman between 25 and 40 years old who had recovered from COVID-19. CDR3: CASSFGGNAQETQYF. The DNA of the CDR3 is TGTGCCAGCAGCTTTGGCGGGAACGCCCAAGAGACCCAGTACTTC.